The rows below give T cell receptor beta chains drawn from one sample of a study of cytomegalovirus exposure and HLA in healthy donors. The method was immunoSEQ multiplex PCR; TCRdb's version includes in-frame clones alone and lacks a portion of them. In the table there are roughly 100,000 clones, over 9.5% of which are singletons. The sequenced sample was PBMCs. Every receptor here comes from a man aged 40-49 years in good health and CMV-seropositive. The CDR3 runs from the conserved cysteine through the conserved F or W.

V gene | CDR3 protein
TRBV15 | CATSSPSGREAGELFF
TRBV2 | CASSSGLATYEQYF
TRBV18 | CASSPQTSPTGELFF
TRBV7-2 | CASRSGGSYNEQFF
TRBV5-6 | CASSPSGSTDTQYF
TRBV20-1 | CSAGTGREAFF
TRBV4-1 | CASSSSGSETQYF
TRBV27 | CASSSGLAGRETQYF
TRBV18 | CASSPRAQETQYF
TRBV6-1 | CASLHGREFIDTQYF
TRBV16 | CASSDGGIYGYTF
TRBV9 | CASSVGQNEKLFF
TRBV18 | CASSPPRGTSGSTDTQYF
TRBV9 | CASSVDSGVSYEQYF
TRBV18 | CASSPLGQGSQFYGYTF
TRBV29-1 | CSAGTGGSETQYF
TRBV5-1 | CASATGTGGPYEQYF
TRBV2 | CASRRGLAGTDTQYF
TRBV6-1 | CASSPGVSYEQYF
TRBV5-1 | CASSLVSADTQYF
TRBV28 | CASSLPLAGVEETQYF
TRBV10-1 | CASSETSGKTDTQYF
TRBV27 | CASKGSRGKETQYF
TRBV27 | CASSLRGNTEAFF
TRBV5-1 | CASSLGGDGAFF
TRBV5-1 | CASTRDRSTEAFF
TRBV7-8 | CASSLARTGKETQYF
TRBV29-1 | CSVSSVSYNEQFF
TRBV29-1 | CSGGTPTYNEQFF
TRBV7-9 | CASSLSLAGGPYEQYF
TRBV6-5 | CASSYSFGTEAFF
TRBV7-2 | CASSLFLGAGELFF
TRBV11-2 | CASSLAGAYEQYF
TRBV11-2 | CASSAAGYEQYF
TRBV29-1 | CSVASGEANTEAFF
TRBV7-3 | CASSPQTGSTDTQYF
TRBV18 | CASSTGGEQYF
TRBV7-9 | CASTREYEQFF
TRBV9 | CASSVGTASYNEQFF